This T cell receptor (beta chain) is drawn from a study of blood T cell repertoires in COVID-19. Study-wide background: Collection of acute and convalescent COVID-19 samples took place in the United States, Italy and Spain. Sample material is recorded as cDNA or gDNA derived from T cells, B-cell-depleted T cells, or PBMCs.

In the source study's methods: Cell counts per sample came from amplifying reference gene primers. The protocol was immunoSEQ multiplex PCR, while the TCRdb copy is restricted to in-frame clones and leaves out a portion. V, J and clone size reflect that table, while D and trimming were determined from the DNA. The sample shows 200,000 to 250,000 clones, more than 70% of them seen only once. Germline CDR1 is MDHEN and CDR2 is SYDVKM. The CDR3 runs to 14 residues. The ends were cut back, 3 bases at V and 4 bases at J, with 12 bases in the middle. Sequenced sample: peripheral blood. V is TRBV28 and J is TRBJ1-2, with a weak D call TRBD1 (6 bases). This sequence originates from a woman older than 75 with acute or convalescent COVID-19. As DNA, the CDR3 is TGTGCCAGCAGTTTCAGAACAGGGAGCTATGGCTACACCTTC. This sequence encodes CASSFRTGSYGYTF.